This T cell receptor (beta chain) was recorded in a study of early T cells in non-severe SARS-CoV-2 infection. V lost 3 bases and J 4 bases, leaving 10 bases between the germline ends. The CDR3 has 15 residues. TCRdb recomputed calls from the 5' RACE reads with MiXCR, one row per CDR3 protein. Of approximately 70,000 distinct CDR3 sequences listed, over 10% were seen once; the top ten hold 5.7%. This clonotype was seen a few times. The V call is TRBV12-3 or TRBV12-4, the J call TRBJ2-6; D gene ambiguous. Sample: whole blood, taken at baseline. The clonotype was recovered from an adult who was a healthcare worker with PCR-confirmed SARS-CoV-2 infection or an uninfected control (not recorded which). The CDR3, as DNA: TGTGCCAGCAGTTTGGACCAACCCGGGGCCAACGTCCTGACTTTC. Translation gives CASSLDQPGANVLTF.